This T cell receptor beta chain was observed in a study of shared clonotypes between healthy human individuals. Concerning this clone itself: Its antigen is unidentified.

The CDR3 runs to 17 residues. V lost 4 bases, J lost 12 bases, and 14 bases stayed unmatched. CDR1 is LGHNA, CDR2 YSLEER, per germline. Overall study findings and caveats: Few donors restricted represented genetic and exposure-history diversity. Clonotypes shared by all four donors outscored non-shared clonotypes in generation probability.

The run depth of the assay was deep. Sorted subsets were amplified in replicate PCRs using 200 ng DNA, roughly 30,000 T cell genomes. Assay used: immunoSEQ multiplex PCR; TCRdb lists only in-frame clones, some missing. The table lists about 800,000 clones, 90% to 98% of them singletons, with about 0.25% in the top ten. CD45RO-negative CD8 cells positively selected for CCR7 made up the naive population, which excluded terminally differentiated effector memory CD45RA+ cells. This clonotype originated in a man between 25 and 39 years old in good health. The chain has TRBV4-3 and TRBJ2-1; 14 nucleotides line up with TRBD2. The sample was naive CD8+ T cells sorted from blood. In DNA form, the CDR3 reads TGCGCCAGCAGCCCCGGGACCGGGACTAGCGGGAGTCTAACGCAGTTCTTC. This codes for CASSPGTGTSGSLTQFF.